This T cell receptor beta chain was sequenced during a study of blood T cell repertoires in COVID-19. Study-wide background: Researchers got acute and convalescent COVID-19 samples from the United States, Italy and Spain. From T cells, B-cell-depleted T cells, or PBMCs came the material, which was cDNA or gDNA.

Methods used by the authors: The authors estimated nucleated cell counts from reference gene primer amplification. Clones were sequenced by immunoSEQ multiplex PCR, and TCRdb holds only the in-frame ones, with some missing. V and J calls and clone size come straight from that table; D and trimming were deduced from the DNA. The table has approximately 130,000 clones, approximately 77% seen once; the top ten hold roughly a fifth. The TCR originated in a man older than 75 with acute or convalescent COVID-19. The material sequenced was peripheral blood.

CDR3 bases: TGTGCCAGCAGTTCCACCGGGGGAAGCGGGGGGGCCCTCGGAGAGCAGTTCTTC. Protein sequence: CASSSTGGSGGALGEQFF. The chain uses TRBV6-2 or TRBV6-3 and TRBJ2-1; TRBD2 aligns across 10 bases. Germline trimming cut 4 bases from V and 10 bases from J; bases unmatched to any gene: 19. Germline-derived CDR1 and CDR2 are MNHEY and SVGEGT. The CDR3 is 18 amino acids.